This is a list of T cell receptor beta chains from one sample in a study of shared clonotypes between healthy human individuals. This table comes from immunoSEQ multiplex PCR, and its TCRdb copy is limited to in-frame clones, with some not included. The sample comprises 2 million to 3 million clones, 90% to 95% of which are singletons, and 0.36% rests with the top ten. Sequencing was carried out using naive CD4+ T cells from PBMCs. The source of these receptors is a man younger than 35 in good health. Some clones in this sample may be carry-over from other donors' samples. The conserved cysteine and the conserved F or W are not part of the CDR3 here.

cdr3_length v_call cdr3_aa
13 TRBV5-1 ASSLEAGWGDEQF
14 TRBV12-5 ASGLVQGSLPGTQY
11 TRBV4-2 ASGVGQGYEQY
11 TRBV11-2 ASSSRTIYEQY
13 TRBV5-1 ASSAEGGPGETQY
11 TRBV29-1 SSRTGGYNEQF
11 TRBV7-2 ASSLLRGAEAF
10 TRBV2 ASRGHREKLF
12 TRBV28 ASSRPGGSNEQF
15 TRBV7-2 ASSLGPLAGAPYGQY
12 TRBV27 ASSPYQGVTEAF
12 TRBV11-2 ASSFGAGNTEAF
14 TRBV11-2 ASSPLRGSSYNEQF
15 TRBV5-1 ASSPGYSARGIEEQY
15 TRBV28 ASSPPDSTFYNSPLH
12 TRBV28 ASSIIQGPYGYT
14 TRBV5-6 ASSEWGVTANEKLF
12 TRBV18 ASSPPAKTGELF
14 TRBV2 ASNQGNPYPNYGYT
12 TRBV7-3 ASSLTGPNSGQF